These T cell receptor beta chains were read from a single sample in a study of T-cell memory formation after mild COVID-19. TCRdb reprocessed the 5' RACE reads with MiXCR, giving one entry per CDR3 protein. The table records fewer than 600,000 distinct CDR3 sequences, roughly 22% of them present only once. The material sequenced was PBMCs or a T cell subset sorted from them (not recorded which). The source of these receptors is an adult woman who had mild COVID-19 (a few samples of this study predate the infection). Cell type and time point are not known. Both conserved end residues are part of each CDR3. D genes are given only for firm matches. Expanded clones get a size class; other rows say once, few or many, or leave the size out.

V,D,size,J,DNA,CDR3
TRBV3-1,-,-,TRBJ2-1,TGTGCCAGCAGCCCATCCGGGGCCCGGAGCTCCTACAATGAGCAGTTCTTC,CASSPSGARSSYNEQFF
TRBV6-2/TRBV6-3,TRBD2,many,TRBJ2-1,TGTGCCAGCAGATTAGCGGGGACGGCCTACAATGAGCAGTTCTTC,CASRLAGTAYNEQFF
TRBV7-2,-,many,TRBJ1-1,TGTGCCAGCAGCTTAGAACCGAGCAGGCGGCATATCGGTTTCTTT,CASSLEPSRRHIGFF
TRBV30,-,-,TRBJ1-1,TGTGCCTGGAGCCGCGAACGCGTAAACACTGAAGCTTTCTTT,CAWSRERVNTEAFF
TRBV4-1,TRBD2,-,TRBJ2-1,TGCGCCAGCAGCCAACAAGCGGGGGAGTACAATGAGCAGTTCTTC,CASSQQAGEYNEQFF
TRBV7-9,-,few,TRBJ2-5,TGTGCCAGCACCCCGTTAAGAGCAACGGCGGGGGCCCCGATAGAGACCCAGTACTTC,CASTPLRATAGAPIETQYF
TRBV7-2,-,few,TRBJ1-2,TGTGCCAGCAGCCGCACGTACACATCGGGACATAGTAGTTATGGCTACACCTTC,CASSRTYTSGHSSYGYTF
TRBV3-1,TRBD2,-,TRBJ2-7,TGTGCCAGCAGCCTGTCTAGCGGGGGTCTGCAGTACTTC,CASSLSSGGLQYF
TRBV7-2,-,many,TRBJ2-7,TGTGCCAGCAGCTTAGCGGAATCCTACGAGCAGTACTTC,CASSLAESYEQYF
TRBV6-5,-,-,TRBJ1-4,TGTGCCAGCAGATCCCTGACCCTATTGGGCAGGGCTGCCGAAAAACTGTTTTTT,CASRSLTLLGRAAEKLFF
TRBV4-1,-,few,TRBJ1-5,TGCGCCAGCAGCCAAGATCACAGGAGCAGGCAGCCCCAGCATTTT,CASSQDHRSRQPQHF
TRBV15,-,-,TRBJ2-5,TGTGCCACCAGCAGAGCGTCTAGCGTCGGAGAGACCCAGTACTTC,CATSRASSVGETQYF
TRBV5-1,TRBD2,-,TRBJ2-5,TGCGCCAGCACCGGAGCGGGAGAAGAGACCCAGTACTTC,CASTGAGEETQYF
TRBV6-2/TRBV6-3,TRBD2,few,TRBJ2-5,TGTGCCAGCAGTTACACGACTAGCGGGAAATTAGGAGAGACCCAGTACTTC,CASSYTTSGKLGETQYF
TRBV5-5,TRBD1,few,TRBJ2-1,TGTGCCAGCAGTTGGAGACAGGGGGCAGGGAATGAGCAGTTCTTC,CASSWRQGAGNEQFF
TRBV5-1,-,-,TRBJ2-3,TGCGCCAGCAGCCCCCTCGGGACGCGCACAGATACGCAGTATTTT,CASSPLGTRTDTQYF
TRBV30,TRBD2,few,TRBJ2-3,TGTGCCTGGAGTCTACTGGGGGGGACGCGAGATACGCAGTATTTT,CAWSLLGGTRDTQYF
TRBV25-1,TRBD1,-,TRBJ1-1,TGTGCCAGCAGATCCGACAGGGGCTGGGGCACTGAAGCTTTCTTT,CASRSDRGWGTEAFF
TRBV4-3,TRBD1,few,TRBJ2-7,TGCGCCAGTTCCGACCGGACAGGGGATACATGGCAGTACTTC,CASSDRTGDTWQYF
TRBV6-2/TRBV6-3,TRBD1,few,TRBJ2-1,TGTGCCAGCAGTGCCCGGGGACAGGGAAACAATGAGCAGTTCTTC,CASSARGQGNNEQFF
TRBV2,-,few,TRBJ1-6,TGTGCCAGCACCTCAAATTCACCCCTCCACTTT,CASTSNSPLHF
TRBV12-3/TRBV12-4,TRBD1,-,TRBJ2-5,TGTGCCAGCAGTTTAGACGACAGGGGGCTCCAAGAGACCCAGTACTTC,CASSLDDRGLQETQYF
TRBV9,TRBD2,few,TRBJ2-2,TGTGCCAGCCAGGTGGGACTAGCGGTTGCGAACACCGGGGAGCTGTTTTTT,CASQVGLAVANTGELFF
TRBV4-3,-,many,TRBJ2-7,TGCGCCAGCAGCCGCGGACAGAGCTACGAGCAGTACTTC,CASSRGQSYEQYF
TRBV6-5,-,-,TRBJ1-2,TGTGCCAGCAGTTACGAAGGGTCATATAACTATGGCTACACCTTC,CASSYEGSYNYGYTF
TRBV3-1,-,-,TRBJ2-7,TGTGCCAGCAGCCTATTTTCCTCACAGCTCTACGAGCAGTACTTC,CASSLFSSQLYEQYF
TRBV5-1,-,few,TRBJ2-7,TGCGCCAGCAGCACGACTAACTCCTACGAGCAGTACTTC,CASSTTNSYEQYF
TRBV6-5,-,-,TRBJ1-5,TGTGCCAGCAGTTACGACAGTCTCGGCAATCAGCCCCAGCATTTT,CASSYDSLGNQPQHF
TRBV6-6,-,-,TRBJ1-2,TGTGCCAGCAGTTACCGAAGGGAGAATGGCTACACCTTC,CASSYRRENGYTF
TRBV5-5,-,few,TRBJ2-1,TGTGCCAGCAGCTTCGAGGGATTCTACAATGAGCAGTTCTTC,CASSFEGFYNEQFF
TRBV27,TRBD2,-,TRBJ2-3,TGTGCCAGCAGCATGGGACTAGCGGGAGCGAAAGATACGCAGTATTTT,CASSMGLAGAKDTQYF
TRBV20-1,-,many,TRBJ1-2,TGCAGTGCTAACAAAGGGCGACAGTTTCACTACACCTTC,CSANKGRQFHYTF